Each of the 20 T cell receptor beta chains below was sequenced from the same sample in a study of beta chain features in type 1 diabetes. What was sequenced were expressed TCRB transcripts, since all of the isolated RNA had been reverse transcribed. TCRdb's copy holds only in-frame clones and misses some; the assay was immunoSEQ multiplex PCR. This table has roughly 140,000 clones, about 8.1% appearing once. Sequencing input: central memory CD4+ T cells from blood. The receptors were gathered from a man in his late teens or twenties in good health.

This clone was counted between two and nine times. This rearrangement joins TRBV6-6 to TRBJ1-6; D is unclear. Germline loops: CDR1 MNHNY, CDR2 SVGAGI (reference sequence). Trimming stripped 0 bases from V and 5 bases from J, with 11 bases between. CDR3 length: 16 amino acids. CDR3 region: CASSYSTGSDNSPLHF. CDR3 nucleotides: TGTGCCAGCAGTTACTCTACGGGGAGTGATAATTCACCCCTCCACTTT.

The chain employs TRBV30 and TRBJ1-1; no reliable D call. The CDR3 is made up of 13 amino acids. V was shortened by 2 bases and J by 1 base, with 8 bases between the two germline ends. Per the germline V gene, CDR1 is GTSNPN and CDR2 is SVGIG (reference sequence). The CDR3 DNA follows: TGTGCCTGGAGTATCCAATCGAACACTGAAGCTTTCTTT. The encoded protein is CAWSIQSNTEAFF.

The rearrangement uses TRBV30 and TRBJ1-5, with TRBD1 matching over 8 bases. The germline gives CDR1 GTSNPN, CDR2 SVGIG (reference sequence). CDR3 size: 14 residues. After removal of 5 bases from V and 0 bases from J, the junction contained 3 bases not matched to a gene. The CDR3 nucleotides read TGTGCCTGGGGACAGGGATATAGCAATCAGCCCCAGCATTTT. It codes for CAWGQGYSNQPQHF.

The table lists this clone with a few counts. The chain recombines TRBV5-1 with TRBJ1-2, with a possible D match to TRBD1 (6 bases). Germline CDR1 is SGHRS and CDR2 is YFSETQ. The germline V and J ends were trimmed by 5 bases and 7 bases, with 12 bases remaining between them. This CDR3 comprises 12 residues. The CDR3 DNA reads TGCGCCAGCAGTCCAGGGACATCTGGCTACACCTTC. Protein product: CASSPGTSGYTF.

This clone was detected a few times. The chain uses TRBV28 and TRBJ1-5, with 8 bases fitting TRBD1. Trimming removed 11 bases from V and 0 bases from J; junction bases left unmatched: 6. The CDR3 extends over 14 amino acids. Germline V gene sequence: CDR1 MDHEN, CDR2 SYDVKM. The DNA of the CDR3 is TGTGCCGGACAGGGCGGGGGTAGCAATCAGCCCCAGCATTTT. Its protein product is CAGQGGGSNQPQHF.

The chain employs TRBV9 and TRBJ2-7; 8 nucleotides match TRBD1. The trim removed 3 bases at V and 6 bases at J, leaving 8 bases unmatched. Per the germline V gene, CDR1 is SGDLS and CDR2 is YYNGEE. This CDR3 is 14 amino acids long. The CDR3 protein is CASSAGTGRGEQYF. CDR3 nucleotide sequence: TGTGCCAGCAGCGCCGGGACAGGAAGGGGCGAGCAGTACTTC.

This clone was detected only a few times. The genes are TRBV5-4 and TRBJ2-1; maybe TRBD2 (6 bases). In germline, CDR1 is SGHNT, CDR2 YYREEE (reference sequence). The CDR3 loop spans 16 amino acids. The V end lost 4 bases, the J end lost 7 bases, and 21 bases lay between the germline ends. For the CDR3, the DNA is TGTGCCAGCAGCACGGACCGGGACCCACGGGGGAATGAGCAGTTCTTC. The encoded protein is CASSTDRDPRGNEQFF. Complete variable domain (other parts from reference TRBV5-4 and TRBJ2-1): ETGVTQSPTHLIKTRGQQVTLRCSSQSGHNTVSWYQQALGQGPQFIFQYYREEENGRGNFPPRFSGLQFPNYSSELNVNALELDDSALYLCASSTDRDPRGNEQFFGPGTRLTVL.

This clone was recorded many times. This chain connects TRBV13 to TRBJ2-2; the match to TRBD1 covers 9 bases. The CDR3 spans 15 residues. Germline V gene lookup returns CDR1 PRHDT and CDR2 FYEKMQ (reference sequence). The trim removed 8 bases at V and 6 bases at J, leaving 10 bases unmatched. The CDR3 coding sequence is TGTGCCAGCCGACACAGGGGGCGACCGTCCGGGGAGCTGTTTTTT. This gives the protein CASRHRGRPSGELFF.

This clone has more than one count but fewer than ten. The rearrangement uses TRBV7-2 and TRBJ2-7; 13 positions match TRBD2. This CDR3 contains 13 residues. Trimming took 6 bases from V and 4 from J; bases not matched to a gene: 0. CDR1 and CDR2 (germline): SGHTA, FQGNSA. The CDR3 region is CASRLAGGYEQYF. DNA for the CDR3: TGTGCCAGCAGACTAGCGGGGGGGTACGAGCAGTACTTC.

This clone has ten or more counts. The chain combines TRBV5-1 with TRBJ1-2; 8 bases are shared with TRBD1. Unmatched junction bases numbered 6, after V lost 4 bases and J lost 7 bases. Germline CDR1 and CDR2: SGHRS and YFSETQ. The CDR3 loop spans 13 amino acids. CDR3 sequence: CASSKDRGGGYTF. The CDR3 DNA reads as TGCGCCAGCAGCAAAGACAGGGGCGGTGGCTACACCTTC.

In this sample, this clone turned up many times. The chain employs TRBV28 and TRBJ2-6; no firm D call. Trimming took off 6 bases at V and 0 bases at J, with 9 bases between the two ends. Germline V lookup: CDR1 MDHEN, CDR2 SYDVKM. CDR3 length: 15 amino acids. CDR3 nucleotides: TGTGCCAGCAGCTCTCCCGGCTCTGGGGCCAACGTCCTGACTTTC. This sequence encodes CASSSPGSGANVLTF.

This clone was seen at least ten times. The chain is built from TRBV5-4 and TRBJ2-3; TRBD2 aligns across 9 bases. The CDR3 has 16 residues. The junction had 9 bases not matched to a gene; V was cut back by 4 bases and J by 3 bases. Germline values: CDR1 SGHNT, CDR2 YYREEE (reference sequence). This CDR3 reads CASSLTSGSRTDTQYF. As DNA, the CDR3 is TGTGCCAGCAGCCTGACTAGCGGAAGTCGGACAGATACGCAGTATTTT.

The chain links TRBV7-8 to TRBJ1-5; a possible D gene is TRBD1 (6 bases). The CDR3 sequence is 14 residues long. Trimming removed 5 bases from V and 6 bases from J, with 14 bases in between. Germline V CDR1 and CDR2: SGHVS, FQNEAQ. CDR3 residues: CASSPTGSGQPQHF. CDR3 sequence (DNA): TGTGCCAGCAGCCCTACAGGGTCGGGTCAGCCCCAGCATTTT.

This clone has just a few counts. The chain has TRBV9 and TRBJ1-2; no clear D. Trimming took off 0 bases at V and 4 bases at J, with 10 bases between the two ends. The V gene's germline CDR1 is SGDLS and CDR2 YYNGEE. The CDR3 consists of 14 residues. The DNA for the CDR3 is TGTGCCAGCAGCGTAGGTACATCAGGCTATGGCTACACCTTC. The encoded protein is CASSVGTSGYGYTF.

The rearrangement links TRBV2 to TRBJ1-2; a possible D gene is TRBD1 (5 bases). This CDR3 comprises 13 residues. V lost 6 bases, J lost 6 bases, and 14 bases lay in between. Germline assignment: CDR1 SNHLY and CDR2 FYNNEI. CDR3 sequence (DNA): TGTGCCAGCAGCCAAAACGGGGGGAATGGCTACACCTTC. Translating gives CASSQNGGNGYTF.

The J gene is TRBJ1-2, the V gene TRBV7-2, with D perhaps matching TRBD1 (6 bases). Germline-derived CDR1 and CDR2 are SGHTA and FQGNSA. The CDR3 extends over 14 amino acids. V was trimmed by 5 bases and J by 5 bases, leaving 15 bases between them. CDR3 residues: CASSHYNQGYGYTF. The CDR3 DNA reads as TGTGCCAGCAGCCATTATAACCAGGGGTATGGCTACACCTTC.

J is TRBJ2-1 and V is TRBV30; 8 bases are shared with TRBD2. V dropped 0 bases and J dropped 4; count of bases not matched to a gene: 5. The CDR3 totals 15 residues. CDR1 and CDR2 (germline): GTSNPN, SVGIG (reference sequence). The CDR3, as DNA: TGTGCCTGGAGTGTACCAGCGGGGGCTTACAATGAGCAGTTCTTC. Its protein product is CAWSVPAGAYNEQFF.

This clone was seen a handful of times. In DNA, the CDR3 is TGTGCCAGCAGCGCCGGCAGGGACACTGAAGCTTTCTTT. Protein product: CASSAGRDTEAFF. This chain uses TRBV25-1 with TRBJ1-1; a possible D gene is TRBD1 (5 bases). Per germline, CDR1 MGHDK and CDR2 SYGVNS. CDR3 length: 13 amino acids. V was shortened by 6 bases and J by 3 bases, with 11 bases between the two germline ends.

This clone showed up many times. The chain couples TRBV29-1 to TRBJ2-1; 7 positions match TRBD1. J was trimmed by 5 bases and V by 7 bases; bases with no gene match: 5. Looked up from germline, CDR1 is SQVTM and CDR2 is ANQGSEA. This CDR3 has 12 amino acids. CDR3 sequence reads: CSAAGTDNEQFF. Written as DNA, the CDR3 is TGCAGCGCCGCCGGGACAGACAATGAGCAGTTCTTC.

The V call is TRBV9, the J call TRBJ1-6, with unresolved D. The CDR3 extends over 15 amino acids. The germline V gene encodes CDR1 SGDLS and CDR2 YYNGEE. V was pared by 0 bases and J by 5 bases, with 9 bases between. The CDR3 DNA follows: TGTGCCAGCAGCGTAGAGATAGAAGATAATTCACCCCTCCACTTT. It encodes CASSVEIEDNSPLHF.